These 5 T cell receptor beta chains were all obtained from the same sample, sequenced in a study of OX40 agonist ivuxolimab in advanced cancers. Only in-frame clones appear in the TCRdb table, and some are missing; sequencing was by immunoSEQ multiplex PCR. In the table there are 80,000 or so clones, approximately 84% of which are singletons. The sequences come from CD4+ or CD8+ T cells sorted from blood, collected in a trial of the OX40 agonist ivuxolimab. The receptors derive from an adult with an advanced solid tumor such as melanoma, head and neck, liver or kidney cancer.

This chain connects TRBV18 to TRBJ2-5; D is uncertain. The germline V and J ends were trimmed by 2 bases and 1 base, with 5 bases remaining between them. The CDR3 is 13 amino acids. In germline, CDR1 is KGHSH, CDR2 LQKENI. The CDR3 here is CASSPNLQETQYF. The CDR3 nucleotides are TGTGCCAGCTCACCAAACCTCCAAGAGACCCAGTACTTC.

V gene TRBV19 combines with J gene TRBJ2-1; 8 positions match TRBD2. Germline CDR1 reads LNHDA; CDR2 reads SQIVND (reference sequence). The trim removed 3 bases at V and 8 bases at J, leaving 9 bases unmatched. There are 15 residues in the CDR3. Here the CDR3 reads CASSISGLVTYEQFF. As DNA, the CDR3 is TGTGCCAGTAGTATCTCGGGACTAGTGACCTATGAGCAGTTCTTC.

The gene calls are TRBV2 and TRBJ1-1; D remains unclear. V was trimmed by 0 bases and J by 3 bases, leaving 8 bases between them. This CDR3 region has 14 residues. Per germline, CDR1 SNHLY and CDR2 FYNNEI. For the CDR3, the DNA is TGTGCCAGCAGTGAAGCGCTACGACACACTGAAGCTTTCTTT. Protein sequence: CASSEALRHTEAFF.

The genes are TRBV5-4 and TRBJ2-5; D possibly corresponds to TRBD1 (6 bases). Germline V lookup: CDR1 SGHNT, CDR2 YYREEE (reference sequence). V lost 3 bases to trimming and J lost 4 bases, with 13 bases between them. CDR3 length equals 14 residues. CDR3 sequence (DNA): TGTGCCAGCAGCTCGCAGGGGTTTGGAGAGACCCAGTACTTC. Residues: CASSSQGFGETQYF. The entire variable domain, with the rest obtained from reference TRBV5-4 and TRBJ2-5, is as follows: ETGVTQSPTHLIKTRGQQVTLRCSSQSGHNTVSWYQQALGQGPQFIFQYYREEENGRGNFPPRFSGLQFPNYSSELNVNALELDDSALYLCASSSQGFGETQYFGPGTRLLVL.

Turning to this clone: This may arise from a read error, as a much more abundant clone is one base away. The rearrangement joins TRBV7-2 to TRBJ1-1; 7 bases line up with TRBD1. V trimming: 4 bases; J trimming: 1 base; junction bases outside the gene matches: 0. This CDR3 is built from 13 residues. Germline V CDR1 and CDR2: SGHTA, FQGNSA. The CDR3 here is CASSSGGNTEAFF. Here the CDR3 DNA reads TGTGCCAGCAGCTCAGGGGGGAACACTGAAGCTTTCTTT.